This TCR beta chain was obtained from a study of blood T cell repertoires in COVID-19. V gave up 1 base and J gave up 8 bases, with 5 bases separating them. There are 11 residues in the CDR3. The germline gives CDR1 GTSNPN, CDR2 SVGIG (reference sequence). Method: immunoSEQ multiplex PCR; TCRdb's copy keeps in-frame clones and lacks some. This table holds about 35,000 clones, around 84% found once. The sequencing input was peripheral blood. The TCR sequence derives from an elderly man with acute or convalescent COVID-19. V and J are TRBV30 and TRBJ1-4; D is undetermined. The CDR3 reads CAWSEREKLFF. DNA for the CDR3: TGTGCCTGGAGTGAGAGAGAAAAACTGTTTTTT.